Sequencing of this T cell receptor beta chain was carried out in a study of blood T cell repertoires in COVID-19. Germline V lookup: CDR1 LGHDT, CDR2 YNNKEL (reference sequence). V gave up 3 bases and J gave up 3 bases; unmatched junction bases: 11. The CDR3 runs 19 residues. Only in-frame clones appear in the TCRdb table, and some are missing; sequencing was by immunoSEQ multiplex PCR. The sample comprises about 100,000 clones, approximately 85% of which are singletons, and roughly 6.5% rests with the top ten. The sample consisted of peripheral blood. The chain is built from TRBV3-1 (or the pseudogene TRBV3-2) and TRBJ2-2; TRBD2 matches 12 bases. The clonotype originates from a woman aged 55-70 years with acute or convalescent COVID-19. The CDR3 DNA reads TGTGCCAGCAGCCACACCGTAATGACTAGCGGGAGTGACACCGGGGAGCTGTTTTTT. The encoded protein is CASSHTVMTSGSDTGELFF.